The 27 T cell receptor beta chains presented below share a single source sample, sequenced in a study of blood T cell repertoires in COVID-19. Assay: immunoSEQ multiplex PCR; the TCRdb copy retains only in-frame clones and omits some. The sample yields about 180,000 clones, 86% seen once. The source material was PBMCs or T cells enriched from blood (not recorded which). Every receptor here comes from a woman aged 25-40 years who had recovered from COVID-19.

The genes are TRBV18 and TRBJ1-2; 10 bases match TRBD1. CDR1 and CDR2 (germline): KGHSH, LQKENI. V was pared by 2 bases and J by 5 bases, with 5 bases of the junction left unmatched. The CDR3 runs 15 residues. The CDR3 loop is CASSPDGTGAYGYTF. The CDR3 coding sequence is TGTGCCAGCTCACCAGATGGGACAGGGGCGTATGGCTACACCTTC. The variable domain in full, with the rest retrieved from reference TRBV18 and TRBJ1-2, is NAGVMQNPRHLVRRRGQEARLRCSPMKGHSHVYWYRQLPEEGLKFMVYLQKENIIDESGMPKERFSAEFPKEGPSILRIQQVVRGDSAAYFCASSPDGTGAYGYTFGSGTRLTVV.

This clone was counted a single time. The rearrangement links TRBV6-5 to TRBJ2-1, with 8 nucleotides matching TRBD1. Germline values: CDR1 MNHEY, CDR2 SVGAGI. The CDR3 length is 15 residues. V shed 0 bases and J 6 bases; nucleotides not matched to a gene: 4. CDR3 in DNA: TGTGCCAGCAGTTACTCTACCGGGACAGGCAATGAGCAGTTCTTC. Translation gives CASSYSTGTGNEQFF.

The V and J genes are TRBV11-2 and TRBJ2-2, with D perhaps TRBD2 (6 bases). Germline loops: CDR1 SGHAT, CDR2 FQNNGV. The germline V and J ends were trimmed by 3 bases and 3 bases, with 11 bases remaining between them. The CDR3 loop spans 15 amino acids. In DNA form, the CDR3 reads TGTGCCAGCAGCTTGGAGGCGGGGTACACCGGGGAGCTGTTTTTT. It is translated as CASSLEAGYTGELFF.

In this sample, this clone turned up once. J is TRBJ2-7 and V is TRBV7-9, with a weak D call TRBD2 (6 bases). Deletions cut 2 bases from V and 5 bases from J, with 13 bases between. This CDR3 comprises 14 residues. From germline, CDR1 is SEHNR and CDR2 FQNEAQ (reference sequence). In DNA, the CDR3 is TGTGCCAGCAGCTTAACCGGGAGTCTAGACGAGCAGTACTTC. This sequence encodes CASSLTGSLDEQYF.

This chain joins TRBV19 and TRBJ2-7; 13 positions match TRBD2. The CDR3 sequence is 17 residues long. In germline, CDR1 is LNHDA, CDR2 SQIVND (reference sequence). After removal of 5 bases from V and 6 bases from J, the junction contained 13 bases not matched to a gene. The CDR3: CASSGYVGLAGAGEQYF. For the CDR3, the DNA is TGTGCCAGTAGTGGTTATGTCGGACTAGCGGGAGCTGGCGAGCAGTACTTC.

This clone has just a few counts. J is TRBJ1-4 and V is TRBV5-1; D is perhaps TRBD1 (5 bases). The CDR3 has 15 residues. Germline V gene sequence: CDR1 SGHRS, CDR2 YFSETQ. V was trimmed by 1 base and J by 5 bases, leaving 12 bases between them. CDR3 loop: CASSLSGAGNEKLFF. CDR3 nucleotides: TGCGCCAGCAGCTTGAGCGGGGCTGGGAATGAAAAACTGTTTTTT.

CDR3: CASSKRGATGGTEAFF. CDR3 DNA sequence: TGTGCCAGTAGCAAGAGGGGGGCTACAGGGGGCACTGAAGCTTTCTTT. The rearrangement uses TRBV19 and TRBJ1-1, with 8 positions matching TRBD1. V lost 6 bases, J lost 4 bases, and 13 bases stayed unmatched. The germline gives CDR1 LNHDA, CDR2 SQIVND (reference sequence). CDR3 length: 16 amino acids.

This clone was seen ten or more times. This chain links TRBV2 with TRBJ2-3, with TRBD1 matching 7 bases. This CDR3 contains 15 residues. J lost 0 bases, V lost 4 bases, and 4 bases had no gene match. CDR1 and CDR2 (germline): SNHLY, FYNNEI. The CDR3 sequence is CASSGRGRSTDTQYF. CDR3 bases: TGTGCCAGCAGTGGTAGGGGGCGAAGCACAGATACGCAGTATTTT.

The chain recombines TRBV29-1 with TRBJ2-5, with TRBD1 as a possible D gene (5 bases). The V end was cut by 4 bases, the J end by 0 bases, with 12 bases between. Germline V gene data show CDR1 as SQVTM and CDR2 as ANQGSEA. The CDR3 covers 14 residues. CDR3 in amino acids: CSVVDRTYQETQYF. The CDR3 DNA follows: TGCAGCGTTGTCGACAGAACCTACCAAGAGACCCAGTACTTC.

The chain employs TRBV28 and TRBJ1-5; D ambiguous. V was shortened by 1 base and J by 3 bases, with 13 bases between the two germline ends. CDR1 is MDHEN and CDR2 is SYDVKM in the germline V gene. This CDR3 has 16 residues. DNA of the CDR3: TGTGCCAGCAGTTTATTTTCCTCGGTTAACAATCAGCCCCAGCATTTT. Amino acids: CASSLFSSVNNQPQHF.

This chain connects TRBV19 to TRBJ2-2, with TRBD2 matching 8 bases. Germline CDR1 and CDR2: LNHDA and SQIVND (reference sequence). CDR3 length: 16 residues. The ends lost 7 bases at V and 0 bases at J; junction bases unmatched: 7. Written as DNA, the CDR3 is TGTGCCAGTACCCCAAAGCGGGGGACGAACACCGGGGAGCTGTTTTTT. As protein: CASTPKRGTNTGELFF.

DNA for the CDR3: TGTGCCAGCAGCTCAGCGGGTCTCAGGTGGGCGCAGTTCTTC. This encodes CASSSAGLRWAQFF. The chain joins TRBV6-2 or TRBV6-3 to TRBJ2-1; D is possibly TRBD2 (6 bases). Germline V lookup: CDR1 MNHEY, CDR2 SVGEGT. The CDR3 runs 14 residues. Deletions cut 6 bases from V and 12 bases from J, with 21 bases between.

The V and J genes are TRBV29-1 and TRBJ2-1, with 12 positions matching TRBD2. The CDR3 extends over 18 amino acids. The V gene's germline CDR1 is SQVTM and CDR2 ANQGSEA. V lost 6 bases, J lost 1 base, and 13 bases stayed unmatched. DNA of the CDR3: TGCAGCGTCACAGGGAGAGGGCTAGCGGGAGGGTCCTACAATGAGCAGTTCTTC. It yields the protein CSVTGRGLAGGSYNEQFF.

The rearrangement links TRBV27 to TRBJ1-6, with 9 bases that match TRBD1. Trimming removed 7 bases from V and 2 bases from J; junction bases left unmatched: 3. Germline CDR1 MNHEY, CDR2 SMNVEV (reference sequence). The CDR3 is made up of 15 amino acids. The CDR3 DNA reads as TGTGCCAGCAATACAGGGGGCGCCTATAATTCACCCCTCCACTTT. This translates into CASNTGGAYNSPLHF.

The rearrangement links TRBV28 to TRBJ2-7, with 11 bases aligning to TRBD2. The CDR3 covers 15 residues. Trimming cost V 3 bases and J 3 bases; bases outside gene matches: 4. The germline gives CDR1 MDHEN, CDR2 SYDVKM. This chain's CDR3 is CASSFSGRAHYEQYF. In DNA, the CDR3 is TGTGCCAGCAGTTTTAGCGGGAGGGCTCACTACGAGCAGTACTTC.

This chain uses TRBV5-6 with TRBJ2-7; D not certain. The CDR3 length is 15 residues. Germline values: CDR1 SGHDT, CDR2 YYEEEE. The ends were cut back, 1 base at V and 3 bases at J, with 14 bases in the middle. The CDR3 region is CASSLFQVSRYEQYF. In DNA form, the CDR3 reads TGTGCCAGCAGCTTGTTTCAGGTATCCCGCTACGAGCAGTACTTC. The whole variable domain, filled in from reference TRBV5-6 and TRBJ2-7, reads DAGVTQSPTHLIKTRGQQVTLRCSPKSGHDTVSWYQQALGQGPQFIFQYYEEEERQRGNFPDRFSGHQFPNYSSELNVNALLLGDSALYLCASSLFQVSRYEQYFGPGTRLTVT.

The chain employs TRBV5-1 and TRBJ2-7; TRBD1 is a possible D gene (5 bases). The ends were cut back, 1 base at V and 4 bases at J, with 12 bases in the middle. In germline, CDR1 is SGHRS, CDR2 YFSETQ. The CDR3 totals 14 residues. CDR3 residues: CASSLRQGNYEQYF. The CDR3 nucleotides are TGCGCCAGCAGCTTGCGGCAGGGTAATTACGAGCAGTACTTC. The whole variable domain, remainder taken from reference TRBV5-1 and TRBJ2-7, is KAGVTQTPRYLIKTRGQQVTLSCSPISGHRSVSWYQQTPGQGLQFLFEYFSETQRNKGNFPGRFSGRQFSNSRSEMNVSTLELGDSALYLCASSLRQGNYEQYFGPGTRLTVT.

The chain joins TRBV6-2 or TRBV6-3 to TRBJ2-1; D may be TRBD1 (6 bases). The CDR3 is 14 residues long. The V and J ends lost 4 bases and 4 bases respectively, with 11 bases between them. From germline, CDR1 is MNHEY and CDR2 SVGEGT. The chain's CDR3 is CASSFRDKYNEQFF. DNA for the CDR3: TGTGCCAGCAGTTTCAGGGACAAATACAATGAGCAGTTCTTC.

The rearrangement links TRBV24-1 to TRBJ2-7; tentative D call: TRBD1 (6 bases). The length of the CDR3 is 16 residues. Germline lookup yields CDR1 KGHDR and CDR2 SFDVKD. Trimming left V 4 bases short and J 1 base short, with 16 bases between. The CDR3 DNA sequence: TGTGCCACCAGTGAAGGGACATTTAGTGGGTCCTACGAGCAGTACTTC. It codes for CATSEGTFSGSYEQYF.

The chain carries TRBV28 and TRBJ2-7; the D gene is possibly TRBD2 (5 bases). CDR1 MDHEN and CDR2 SYDVKM come from the germline V gene. The CDR3 runs to 12 residues. Trimming took off 4 bases at V and 4 bases at J, with 8 bases between the two ends. The CDR3 loop reads CASSSEVYEQYF. Here the CDR3 DNA reads TGTGCCAGCAGTTCGGAGGTTTACGAGCAGTACTTC.

This chain joins TRBV7-9 and TRBJ2-2; D may be TRBD1 (5 bases). V was trimmed by 2 bases and J by 5 bases, leaving 9 bases between them. The CDR3 is 14 residues long. The germline CDR1 and CDR2 sequences are SEHNR and FQNEAQ (reference sequence). CDR3 in amino acids: CASSLLGRTGELFF. The CDR3 bases are TGTGCCAGCAGCTTACTGGGGCGGACCGGGGAGCTGTTTTTT.

J is TRBJ2-1 and V is TRBV7-9; TRBD1 agrees at 7 bases. The V segment lost 5 bases and the J segment 3 bases; nucleotides outside the gene matches: 22. Germline V gene data show CDR1 as SEHNR and CDR2 as FQNEAQ (reference sequence). This CDR3 region has 20 residues. Here the CDR3 DNA reads TGTGCCAGCAGCAATACTGTTAACGCAATGGGTCAGGGGGTCTACAATGAGCAGTTCTTC. Amino acid sequence: CASSNTVNAMGQGVYNEQFF. Full variable domain (rest looked up from reference TRBV7-9 and TRBJ2-1): DTGVSQNPRHKITKRGQNVTFRCDPISEHNRLYWYRQTLGQGPEFLTYFQNEAQLEKSRLLSDRFSAERPKGSFSTLEIQRTEQGDSAMYLCASSNTVNAMGQGVYNEQFFGPGTRLTVL.

About this clone itself: Other DNA sequences within the sample encode an identical CDR3. This chain uses TRBV7-9 with TRBJ2-7; 11 bases match TRBD1. This CDR3 spans 15 amino acids. J lost 4 bases, V lost 0 bases, and 2 bases had no gene match. The germline V gene has CDR1 SEHNR and CDR2 FQNEAQ (reference sequence). The CDR3 loop reads CASSLAGTGGYEQYF. The CDR3 DNA reads as TGTGCCAGCAGCTTAGCCGGGACAGGGGGTTACGAGCAGTACTTC.

This chain connects TRBV5-1 to TRBJ2-2; possibly TRBD1 for D (5 bases). The V gene lost 4 bases and the J gene lost 6 bases, with 10 bases spanning the gap. The CDR3 length is 13 residues. Germline V CDR1 and CDR2: SGHRS, YFSETQ. The CDR3 region is CASSPREAGELFF. CDR3 nucleotides: TGCGCCAGCAGCCCCAGGGAAGCCGGGGAGCTGTTTTTT.

The J gene is TRBJ2-3, the V gene TRBV5-1, with a tentative D call TRBD2 (6 bases). Looked up from germline, CDR1 is SGHRS and CDR2 is YFSETQ. This CDR3 region has 13 residues. V lost 7 bases and J 2 bases, leaving 11 bases between the germline ends. CDR3 region: CASGGSITDTQYF. The DNA of the CDR3 is TGCGCCAGCGGGGGGTCGATCACAGATACGCAGTATTTT.

The chain is built from TRBV25-1 and TRBJ2-3; 11 bases are shared with TRBD1. The CDR3 loop spans 16 amino acids. Germline-derived CDR1 and CDR2 are MGHDK and SYGVNS. V trimming: 4 bases; J trimming: 3 bases; junction bases outside the gene matches: 6. The CDR3 DNA is TGTGCCAGCAGTGGCCCCGGGACAGGGGGTACAGATACGCAGTATTTT. Translation gives CASSGPGTGGTDTQYF.

The chain combines TRBV3-1 (or the pseudogene TRBV3-2) with TRBJ1-4; D uncertain. V was pared by 5 bases and J by 0 bases, with 13 bases between. There are 16 residues in the CDR3. Germline CDR1 LGHDT, CDR2 YNNKEL (reference sequence). The CDR3 nucleotides are TGTGCCAGCAGCACAATAACAGCCGCAACTAATGAAAAACTGTTTTTT. Protein sequence: CASSTITAATNEKLFF.